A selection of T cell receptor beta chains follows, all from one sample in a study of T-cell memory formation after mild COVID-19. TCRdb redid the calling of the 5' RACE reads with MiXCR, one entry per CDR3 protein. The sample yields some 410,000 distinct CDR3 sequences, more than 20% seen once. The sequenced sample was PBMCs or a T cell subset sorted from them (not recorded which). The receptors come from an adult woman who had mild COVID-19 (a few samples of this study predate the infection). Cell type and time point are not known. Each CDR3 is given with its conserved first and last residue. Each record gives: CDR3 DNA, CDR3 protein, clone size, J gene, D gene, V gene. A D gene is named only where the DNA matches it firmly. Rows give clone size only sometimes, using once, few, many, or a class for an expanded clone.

TGTGCCAGCAGATTCTGGGACAGGGAGTATGGCTACACCTTC CASRFWDREYGYTF NA TRBJ1-2 TRBD1 TRBV28
TGCGCCAGCAGCGTAGGTGGGAACTGGGGCTCCCACGAGCAGTACTTC CASSVGGNWGSHEQYF NA TRBJ2-7 NA TRBV5-1
TGCAGCGTCCGGGGGGGATCTGGGGCCAACGTCCTGACTTTC CSVRGGSGANVLTF NA TRBJ2-6 TRBD2 TRBV29-1
TGTGCCAGCAGTTACAGGGGGGAAGATGGCTACACCTTC CASSYRGEDGYTF NA TRBJ1-2 TRBD1 TRBV12-3/TRBV12-4
TGTGCCAGCAGTTTAGCGGGGACAGGGATCGGCGAGCAGTACTTC CASSLAGTGIGEQYF NA TRBJ2-7 TRBD1 TRBV12-3/TRBV12-4
TGTGCCAGCAGCAAGTCTTTTGGACGGAGAGGGAACACTGAAGCTTTCTTT CASSKSFGRRGNTEAFF few TRBJ1-1 NA TRBV7-6
TGTGCCAGCTCACCTACCGGTGGGAAAGATGGCTACACCTTC CASSPTGGKDGYTF NA TRBJ1-2 NA TRBV18
TGTGCCAGCAGTTCCCGAGGTGGGACTAGCGGATTCCTCTCCTACAATGAGCAGTTCTTC CASSSRGGTSGFLSYNEQFF few TRBJ2-1 TRBD2 TRBV12-3/TRBV12-4
TGTGCCAGCTGGGGGGGGGCCAGGTGGTTCACAGATACGCAGTATTTT CASWGGARWFTDTQYF NA TRBJ2-3 NA TRBV12-3/TRBV12-4
TGCAGCGTTGAATTCGGGACAGCATTTTCCACCGGGGAGCTGTTTTTT CSVEFGTAFSTGELFF few TRBJ2-2 TRBD1 TRBV29-1
TGTGCCAGCAGCGTAGGGGGGAGGCCAAACACTGAAGCTTTCTTT CASSVGGRPNTEAFF NA TRBJ1-1 NA TRBV9
TGTGCCAGGGGCCTGGCCGCCAGCTCCTACGAGCAGTACTTC CARGLAASSYEQYF few TRBJ2-7 NA TRBV3-1
TGTGCCACCAGTGATAGCGCTACGGACGAGCAGTACTTC CATSDSATDEQYF few TRBJ2-7 NA TRBV24-1
TGTGCCAGCAGCTCCCGGACGGGGACTAGCACAGATACGCAGTATTTT CASSSRTGTSTDTQYF few TRBJ2-3 NA TRBV7-2
TGCAGTGCTCCCCGGTACGACGGGGAGCGGGACCTCCACTTT CSAPRYDGERDLHF NA TRBJ1-6 NA TRBV20-1
TGTGCCAGCAGTTACCCACCCCTAGCTACCTACGAGCAGTACTTC CASSYPPLATYEQYF many TRBJ2-7 NA TRBV6-2/TRBV6-3
TGTGCCAGCAGTCAGACTTCTTCCTACAATGAGCAGTTCTTC CASSQTSSYNEQFF NA TRBJ2-1 NA TRBV12-3/TRBV12-4
TGCGCCAGCAGTGCGGAGCACTATGGCTACACCTTC CASSAEHYGYTF few TRBJ1-2 NA TRBV10-2
TGTGCCAGCAGTTTAGGACCCATGGGGCAGTTCTTC CASSLGPMGQFF NA TRBJ2-1 NA TRBV12-3/TRBV12-4
TGCGCCAGCAGCCGAGGACCGATCTACGAGCAGTACTTC CASSRGPIYEQYF NA TRBJ2-7 NA TRBV4-1
TGCAGTGCACCCAACAGGGTCTATAATTCACCCCTCCACTTT CSAPNRVYNSPLHF few TRBJ1-6 NA TRBV20-1
TGCAGCGTTGTACCGGGACTGGAGACCCAGTACTTC CSVVPGLETQYF NA TRBJ2-5 NA TRBV29-1
TGTGCCAGCTCACCCGCCGGAATCTACGAGCAGTACTTC CASSPAGIYEQYF NA TRBJ2-7 NA TRBV18
TGTGCCAGCAGTGGCCAAACTAGCGGGAACAATGAGCAGTTCTTC CASSGQTSGNNEQFF many TRBJ2-1 TRBD2 TRBV6-4
TGTGCCAGCAGCCTGAGGGACTCCCACAATGAGCAGTTCTTC CASSLRDSHNEQFF few TRBJ2-1 NA TRBV27
TGTGCCAGCAGCCAAGGTCTTGGAGCCAGAGCCTACGAGCAGTACTTC CASSQGLGARAYEQYF few TRBJ2-7 NA TRBV4-2
TGTGCCAGCAGTCCCATCCCGGGACAGTCGTTCGTCCTGTTCTTC CASSPIPGQSFVLFF few TRBJ2-1 TRBD1 TRBV28
TGCGCCAGCAGCCCGGGCCCGGGACTAGCGGACTCCTACAATGAGCAGTTCTTC CASSPGPGLADSYNEQFF few TRBJ2-1 TRBD2 TRBV5-1
TGCAGTGCTAGAGATGCTGGAGGGGATCGGAATGAGCAGTTCTTC CSARDAGGDRNEQFF few TRBJ2-1 NA TRBV20-1
TGTGCCAGTAGTTCTACCGGGGGGAACACTGAAGCTTTCTTT CASSSTGGNTEAFF many TRBJ1-1 NA TRBV19
TGTGCCAGCACCCCGGGACAGCAAGAGACCCAGTACTTC CASTPGQQETQYF NA TRBJ2-5 TRBD1 TRBV12-3/TRBV12-4
TGCGCCAGCAGCTTGATGGCGGGAGGATCGACAGATACGCAGTATTTT CASSLMAGGSTDTQYF few TRBJ2-3 TRBD2 TRBV5-1
TGCGCCAGCAGCCCGGACAGAAGGGAGACCCAGTACTTC CASSPDRRETQYF few TRBJ2-5 NA TRBV5-1
TGTGCCAGCAGTTGGGGACTAGCGGGAGGTGATACGCAGTATTTT CASSWGLAGGDTQYF few TRBJ2-3 TRBD2 TRBV12-3/TRBV12-4
TGCGCCAGCAGCCAGTATGCCGGGACAGGGGGGTACGAGCAGTACTTC CASSQYAGTGGYEQYF few TRBJ2-7 TRBD1 TRBV4-3
TGTGCTAGTGGTTTGGCCCGCGCAGTGTCGGTCCCTGAGCAGTTCTTC CASGLARAVSVPEQFF few TRBJ2-1 NA TRBV12-5
TGTGCCAGCAGTGAACCTGACAGGTTCTCCTACGAGCAGTACTTC CASSEPDRFSYEQYF few TRBJ2-7 NA TRBV6-1
TGTGCCAGCAGCGTAAAAGTAGGGGGGGTCCATGAGCAGTTCTTC CASSVKVGGVHEQFF NA TRBJ2-1 NA TRBV9
TGTGCCAGCTCCACAGGGAGCACTGAAGCTTTCTTT CASSTGSTEAFF NA TRBJ1-1 NA TRBV18
TGTGCCAGCAGCGAAAACAGGGGGTGGTCCTACAATGAGCAGTTCTTC CASSENRGWSYNEQFF NA TRBJ2-1 TRBD1 TRBV7-9
TGCGCCAGCAGCTTGAATCAGGGTAGCTATGGCTACACCTTC CASSLNQGSYGYTF once TRBJ1-2 NA TRBV5-1
TGTGCCAGTAGTATCTTTAGGTCCTCGGGGTGGGGGACTGAAGCTTTCTTT CASSIFRSSGWGTEAFF once TRBJ1-1 NA TRBV19
TGTGCCAGCAGTTTCGCGGGGGCCGCCCCCAATGAGCAGTTCTTC CASSFAGAAPNEQFF many TRBJ2-1 NA TRBV12-3/TRBV12-4
TGCGCCAGCAGCCAAGATGGGCGTAGGGCTTTCTTT CASSQDGRRAFF NA TRBJ1-1 NA TRBV4-1
TGTGCCAGCAGGCCGGGACCTAACTATGGCTACACCTTC CASRPGPNYGYTF few TRBJ1-2 NA TRBV6-5
TGCAGTGCTAGACGGGACAGGGGGCGAGAGACCCAGTACTTC CSARRDRGRETQYF NA TRBJ2-5 TRBD1 TRBV20-1
TGTGCCAGCAGTTTTGGAGCGGGAGTGGCCTCGCGCGAGCAGTACTTC CASSFGAGVASREQYF NA TRBJ2-7 TRBD2 TRBV6-5
TGTGCCATCGGCTCCTCTAGCGGGAGCACTTGGAATGAGCAGTTCTTC CAIGSSSGSTWNEQFF NA TRBJ2-1 TRBD2 TRBV10-3
TGTGCCAGCAGCTTAGAAGGTTCCAGCTCTGGAAACACCATATATTTT CASSLEGSSSGNTIYF NA TRBJ1-3 NA TRBV7-9
TGTGCCAGCAGTTACAGTAGAAATGAGCAGTTCTTC CASSYSRNEQFF few TRBJ2-1 NA TRBV12-3/TRBV12-4
TGTGCCATCGGCCAATCCAAGGAGCCCCAGCATTTT CAIGQSKEPQHF NA TRBJ1-5 NA TRBV10-3
TGCAGAGCGGGCCCATCCGGGACCTACGAGCAGTACTTC CRAGPSGTYEQYF NA TRBJ2-7 NA TRBV20-1
TGTGCCAGCAGCTTATCTCAAGCCTATGGCTACACCTTC CASSLSQAYGYTF NA TRBJ1-2 NA TRBV7-2